The clone carrying this TCR beta chain was observed a single time. These data come from a study of blood T cell repertoires in COVID-19. The germline gives CDR1 MNHEY, CDR2 SVGAGI. The CDR3 consists of 12 residues. Trimming took 5 bases from V and 8 from J, leaving 7 bases between them. Libraries were prepared by immunoSEQ multiplex PCR; TCRdb keeps only in-frame clonotypes and omits some of them. Here the sample spans around 140,000 clones, about 90% being singletons. The study drew participants aged about 18 to 89 years from 20 to 30 US areas. Assignment of participants to cohorts was predicated upon participant-reported clinical history. Two negative PCRs, clearance, or symptom resolution characterized the recovered Cohort 3 donors.

Source material: PBMCs or T cells enriched from blood (not recorded which). The receptor was isolated from a man aged 60 to 75 who had recovered from COVID-19. The chain combines TRBV6-5 with TRBJ1-6; D is undetermined. The CDR3 here is CASSQRYSPLHF. The CDR3, as DNA: TGTGCCAGCAGTCAGAGGTATTCACCCCTCCACTTT.